This is a list of T cell receptor beta chains from one sample in a study of blood T cells in healthy people across ages. Each CDR3 protein is one row after TCRdb ran MiXCR on the 5' RACE reads. The sample has 850,000 or so distinct CDR3 sequences; under 30% are singletons. The sequenced material came from blood. Receptors were obtained from a woman aged 80 or over in good health. The CDR3 runs from the conserved cysteine through the conserved F or W.

J | V | CDR3
TRBJ1-6 | TRBV11-2 | CASSPGTGVNSPLHF
- | TRBV11-3 | CASSLSGASSYNEQYF
TRBJ2-5 | TRBV25-1 | CASSGPGGETQYF
TRBJ2-4 | TRBV12-3/TRBV12-4 | CASSDPGQLNIQYF
TRBJ1-5 | TRBV10-3 | CAISESGVSNQPQHF
TRBJ1-4 | TRBV21-1 | CAGSKATNEKLFF
TRBJ2-3 | TRBV6-2/TRBV6-3 | CASSYLGNTGTDTQYF
TRBJ1-5 | TRBV20-1 | CSARREGNQPQHF
TRBJ2-3 | TRBV3-1 | CASSQFHLGGGTDTQYF
TRBJ2-5 | TRBV7-2 | CASSLGLLAGGGETQYF
TRBJ1-4 | TRBV4-2 | CASSQATGPNEKLFF
TRBJ1-6 | TRBV30 | CAWSVQAGSSPLHF
TRBJ2-7 | TRBV5-5 | CASSRHEGTYEQYF
TRBJ1-5 | TRBV6-2/TRBV6-3 | CASKQGSNQPQHF
TRBJ1-1 | TRBV4-3 | CASSQGWTGAGTEAFF
TRBJ2-1 | TRBV9 | CASSVELTSYNEQFF
TRBJ1-5 | TRBV7-2 | CASSPEGQGNQPQHF
TRBJ1-1 | TRBV4-1 | CASSQDLNGQGSTEAFF
TRBJ2-7 | TRBV7-2 | CASSPGTGTSRQYF
TRBJ1-1 | TRBV10-3 | CAISESATENTEAFF
TRBJ2-7 | TRBV13 | CASSLVTGQGGEQYF
TRBJ2-3 | TRBV20-1 | CSAGRGGRDTQYF
TRBJ2-2 | TRBV4-1 | CASSLPVSGTGELFF
TRBJ2-1 | TRBV7-2 | CASSLFENEQFF
TRBJ1-1 | TRBV12-3/TRBV12-4 | CASRRGRFTEAFF
TRBJ2-1 | TRBV6-2/TRBV6-3 | CASSYPSGGTYNEQFF
TRBJ2-7 | TRBV3-1 | CASSQGVGQASYEQYF
TRBJ1-6 | TRBV12-3/TRBV12-4 | CASSAPGQGSPLHF